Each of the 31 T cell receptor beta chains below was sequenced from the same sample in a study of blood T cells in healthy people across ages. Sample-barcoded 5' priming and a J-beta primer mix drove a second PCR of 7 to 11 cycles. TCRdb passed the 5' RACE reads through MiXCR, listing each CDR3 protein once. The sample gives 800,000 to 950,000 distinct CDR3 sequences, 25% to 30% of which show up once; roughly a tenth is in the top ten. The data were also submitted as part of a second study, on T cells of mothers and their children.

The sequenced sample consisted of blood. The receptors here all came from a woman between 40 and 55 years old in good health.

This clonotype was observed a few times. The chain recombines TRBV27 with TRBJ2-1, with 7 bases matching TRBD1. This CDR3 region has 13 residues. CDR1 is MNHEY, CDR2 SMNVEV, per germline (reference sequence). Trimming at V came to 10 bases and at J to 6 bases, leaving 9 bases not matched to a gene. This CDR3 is CATSTGMGNEQFF. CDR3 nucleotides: TGTGCCACCTCGACAGGGATGGGCAATGAGCAGTTCTTC.

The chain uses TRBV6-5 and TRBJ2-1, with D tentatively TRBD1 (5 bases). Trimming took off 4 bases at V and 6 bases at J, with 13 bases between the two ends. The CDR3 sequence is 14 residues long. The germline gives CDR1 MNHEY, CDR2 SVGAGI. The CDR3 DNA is TGTGCCAGCAGTTCCGAAAGGGGTTCCAATGAGCAGTTCTTC. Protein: CASSSERGSNEQFF.

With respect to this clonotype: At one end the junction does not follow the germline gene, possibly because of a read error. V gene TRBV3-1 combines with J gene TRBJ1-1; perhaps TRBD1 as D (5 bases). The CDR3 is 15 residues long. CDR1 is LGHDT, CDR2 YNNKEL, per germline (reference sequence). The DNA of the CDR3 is TGTACCAGCAGCCCCCTCCAGGGATGGAACACTGAAGCTTTCTTT. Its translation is CTSSPLQGWNTEAFF. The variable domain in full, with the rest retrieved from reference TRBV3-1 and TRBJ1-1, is DTAVSQTPKYLVTQMGNDKSIKCEQNLGHDTMYWYKQDSKKFLKIMFSYNNKELIINETVPNRFSPKSPDKAHLNLHINSLELGDSAVYFCTSSPLQGWNTEAFFGQGTRLTVV.

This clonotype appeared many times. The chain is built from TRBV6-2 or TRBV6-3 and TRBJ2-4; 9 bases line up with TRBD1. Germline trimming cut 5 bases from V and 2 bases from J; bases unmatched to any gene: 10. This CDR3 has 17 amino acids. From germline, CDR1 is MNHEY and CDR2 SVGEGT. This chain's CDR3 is CASSPLPGQGTKNIQYF. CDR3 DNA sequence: TGTGCCAGCAGTCCGTTGCCGGGACAGGGAACCAAAAACATTCAGTACTTC.

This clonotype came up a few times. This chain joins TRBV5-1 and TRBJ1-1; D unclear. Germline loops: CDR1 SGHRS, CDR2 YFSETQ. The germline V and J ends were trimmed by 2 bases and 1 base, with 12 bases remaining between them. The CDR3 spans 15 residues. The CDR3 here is CASSLNPTKNTEAFF. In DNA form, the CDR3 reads TGCGCCAGCAGCTTAAATCCCACCAAGAACACTGAAGCTTTCTTT.

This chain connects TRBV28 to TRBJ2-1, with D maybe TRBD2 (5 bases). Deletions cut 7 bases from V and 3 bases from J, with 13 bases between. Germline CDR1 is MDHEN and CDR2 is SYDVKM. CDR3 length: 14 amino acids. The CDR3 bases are TGTGCCAGCACACGAGCGGCGGACTACAATGAGCAGTTCTTC. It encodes CASTRAADYNEQFF.

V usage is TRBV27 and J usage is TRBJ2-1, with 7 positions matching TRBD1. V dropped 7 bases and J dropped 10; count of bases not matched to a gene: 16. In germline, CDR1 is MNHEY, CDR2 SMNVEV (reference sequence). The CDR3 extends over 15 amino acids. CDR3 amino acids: CASTPLTGPSGEQFF. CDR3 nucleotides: TGTGCCAGCACACCCCTGACAGGGCCCTCGGGGGAGCAGTTCTTC.

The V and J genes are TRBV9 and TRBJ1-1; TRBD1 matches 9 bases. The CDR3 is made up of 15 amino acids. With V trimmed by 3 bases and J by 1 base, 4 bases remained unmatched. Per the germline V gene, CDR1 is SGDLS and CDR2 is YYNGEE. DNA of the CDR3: TGTGCCAGCAGCGACCCACAGGGGGCGAACACTGAAGCTTTCTTT. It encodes CASSDPQGANTEAFF.

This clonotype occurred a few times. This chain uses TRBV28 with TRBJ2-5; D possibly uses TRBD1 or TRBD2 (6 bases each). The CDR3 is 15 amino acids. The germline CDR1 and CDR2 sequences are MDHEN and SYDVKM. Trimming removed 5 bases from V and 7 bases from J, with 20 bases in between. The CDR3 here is CASSPSDRSAGTQYF. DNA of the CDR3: TGTGCCAGCAGTCCTAGCGACAGGTCGGCAGGGACCCAGTACTTC.

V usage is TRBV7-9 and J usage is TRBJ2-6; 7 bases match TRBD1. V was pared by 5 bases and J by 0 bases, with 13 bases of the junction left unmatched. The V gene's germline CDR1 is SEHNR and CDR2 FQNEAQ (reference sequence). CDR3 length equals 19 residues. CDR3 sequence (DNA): TGTGCCAGCAGCACATACCGGGACAGAGAAACCTCTGGGGCCAACGTCCTGACTTTC. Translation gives CASSTYRDRETSGANVLTF.

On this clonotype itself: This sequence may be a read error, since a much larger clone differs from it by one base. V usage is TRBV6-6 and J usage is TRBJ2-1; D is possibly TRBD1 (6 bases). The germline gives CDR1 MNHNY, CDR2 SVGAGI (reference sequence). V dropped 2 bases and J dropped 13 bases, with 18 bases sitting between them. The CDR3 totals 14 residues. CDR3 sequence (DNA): TGTGCCAGCAGTTACACGGGACAAGCAGAGACCCAGTTCTTC. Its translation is CASSYTGQAETQFF.

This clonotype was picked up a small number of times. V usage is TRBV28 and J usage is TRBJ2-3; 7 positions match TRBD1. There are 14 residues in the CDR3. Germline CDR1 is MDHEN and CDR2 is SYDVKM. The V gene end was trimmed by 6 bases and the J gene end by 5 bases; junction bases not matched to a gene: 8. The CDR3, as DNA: TGTGCCAGCAGACCAACAGGGGCAAAAGATACGCAGTATTTT. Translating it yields CASRPTGAKDTQYF.

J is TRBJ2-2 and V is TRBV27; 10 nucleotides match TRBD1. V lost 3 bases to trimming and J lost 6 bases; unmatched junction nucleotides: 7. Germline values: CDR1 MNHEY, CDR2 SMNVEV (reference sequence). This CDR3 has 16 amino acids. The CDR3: CASSFRTGGIPGELFF. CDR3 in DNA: TGTGCCAGCAGTTTCCGGACAGGGGGAATACCCGGGGAGCTGTTTTTT.

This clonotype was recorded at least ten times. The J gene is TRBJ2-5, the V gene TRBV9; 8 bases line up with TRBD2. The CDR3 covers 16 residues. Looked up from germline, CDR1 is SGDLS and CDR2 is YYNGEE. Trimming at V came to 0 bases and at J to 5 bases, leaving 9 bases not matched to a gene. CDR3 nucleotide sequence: TGTGCCAGCAGCGTAGCGGGGGGGCGACGTGGGGAGACCCAGTACTTC. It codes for CASSVAGGRRGETQYF.

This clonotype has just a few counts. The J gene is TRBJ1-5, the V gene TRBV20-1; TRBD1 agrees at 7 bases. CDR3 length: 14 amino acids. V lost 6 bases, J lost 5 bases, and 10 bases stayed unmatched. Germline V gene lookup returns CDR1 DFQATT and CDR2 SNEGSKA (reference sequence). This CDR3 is CSAPGGGGHQPQHF. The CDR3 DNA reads TGCAGTGCCCCAGGGGGAGGGGGCCATCAGCCCCAGCATTTT.

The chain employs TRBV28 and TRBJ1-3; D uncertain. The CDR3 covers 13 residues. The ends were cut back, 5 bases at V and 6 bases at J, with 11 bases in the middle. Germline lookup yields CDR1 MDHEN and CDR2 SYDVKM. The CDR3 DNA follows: TGTGCCAGCAGTATCCCCAACGCAAACACCATATATTTT. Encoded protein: CASSIPNANTIYF. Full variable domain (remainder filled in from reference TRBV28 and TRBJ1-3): DVKVTQSSRYLVKRTGEKVFLECVQDMDHENMFWYRQDPGLGLRLIYFSYDVKMKEKGDIPEGYSVSREKKERFSLILESASTNQTSMYLCASSIPNANTIYFGEGSWLTVV.

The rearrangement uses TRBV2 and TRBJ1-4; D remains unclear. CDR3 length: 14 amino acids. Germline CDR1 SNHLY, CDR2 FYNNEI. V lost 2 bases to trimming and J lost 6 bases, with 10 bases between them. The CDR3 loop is CASSEFVGDEKLFF. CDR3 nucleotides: TGTGCCAGCAGTGAATTCGTAGGAGATGAAAAACTGTTTTTT.

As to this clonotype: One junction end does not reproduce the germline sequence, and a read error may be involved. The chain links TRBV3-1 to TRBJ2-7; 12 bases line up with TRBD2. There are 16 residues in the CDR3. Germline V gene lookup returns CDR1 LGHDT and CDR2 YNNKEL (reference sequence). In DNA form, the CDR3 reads TGTGCCGGCAGCCAGAACCCGACTAGCGGGGGCCACGAGCAGTACTTC. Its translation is CAGSQNPTSGGHEQYF.

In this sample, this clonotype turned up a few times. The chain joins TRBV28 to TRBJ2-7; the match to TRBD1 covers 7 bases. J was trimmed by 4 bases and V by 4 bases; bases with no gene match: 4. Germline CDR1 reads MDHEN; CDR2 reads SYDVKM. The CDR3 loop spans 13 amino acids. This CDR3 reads CASSWDRFYEQYF. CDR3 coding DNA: TGTGCCAGCAGTTGGGACAGATTTTACGAGCAGTACTTC.

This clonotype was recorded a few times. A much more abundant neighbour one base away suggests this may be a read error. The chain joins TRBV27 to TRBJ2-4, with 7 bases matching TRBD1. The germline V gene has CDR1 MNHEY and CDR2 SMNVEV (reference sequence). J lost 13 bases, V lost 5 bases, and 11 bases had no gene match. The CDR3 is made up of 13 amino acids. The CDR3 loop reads CASSGTALYKQYF. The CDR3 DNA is TGTGCCAGCAGTGGGACAGCTCTATACAAGCAGTACTTC.

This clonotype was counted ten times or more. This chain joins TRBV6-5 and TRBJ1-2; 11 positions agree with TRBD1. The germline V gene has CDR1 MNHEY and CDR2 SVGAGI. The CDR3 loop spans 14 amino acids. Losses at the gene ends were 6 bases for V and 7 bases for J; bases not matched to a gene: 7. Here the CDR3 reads CASRGQGATFGYTF. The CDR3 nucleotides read TGTGCCAGCAGAGGACAGGGGGCAACGTTTGGCTACACCTTC.

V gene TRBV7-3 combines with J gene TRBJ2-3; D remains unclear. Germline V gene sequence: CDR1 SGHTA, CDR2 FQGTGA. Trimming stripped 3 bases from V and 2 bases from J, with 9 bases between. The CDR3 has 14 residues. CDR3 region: CASSFYGPTDTQYF. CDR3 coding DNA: TGTGCCAGCAGCTTCTACGGCCCCACAGATACGCAGTATTTT.

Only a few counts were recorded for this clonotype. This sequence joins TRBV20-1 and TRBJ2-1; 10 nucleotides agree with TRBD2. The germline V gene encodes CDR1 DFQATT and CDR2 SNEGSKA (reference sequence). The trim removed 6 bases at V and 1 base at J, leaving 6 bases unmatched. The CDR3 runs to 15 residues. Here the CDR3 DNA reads TGCAGTGCCCGCACACTAGCGGGATCCTACAATGAGCAGTTCTTC. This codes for CSARTLAGSYNEQFF.

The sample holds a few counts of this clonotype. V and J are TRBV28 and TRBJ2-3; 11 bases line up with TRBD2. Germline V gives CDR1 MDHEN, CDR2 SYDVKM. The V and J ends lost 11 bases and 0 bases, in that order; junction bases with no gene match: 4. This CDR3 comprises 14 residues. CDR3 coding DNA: TGTGCCGAGGGGACTAGCGGTAGCACAGATACGCAGTATTTT. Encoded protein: CAEGTSGSTDTQYF.

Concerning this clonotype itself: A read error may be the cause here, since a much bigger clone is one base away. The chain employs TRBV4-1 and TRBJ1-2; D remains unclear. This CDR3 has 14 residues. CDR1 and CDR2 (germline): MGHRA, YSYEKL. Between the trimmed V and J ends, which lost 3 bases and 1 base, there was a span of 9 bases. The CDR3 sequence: CASSQALFNYGYTF. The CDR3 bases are TGCGCCAGCAGCCAGGCGTTGTTTAACTATGGCTACACCTTC.

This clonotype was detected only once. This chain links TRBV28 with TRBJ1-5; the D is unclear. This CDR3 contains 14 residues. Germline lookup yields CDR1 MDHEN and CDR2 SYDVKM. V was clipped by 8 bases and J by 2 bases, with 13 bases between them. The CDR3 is CASRRAVGNQPQHF. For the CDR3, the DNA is TGTGCCAGCCGGCGGGCAGTGGGCAATCAGCCCCAGCATTTT.

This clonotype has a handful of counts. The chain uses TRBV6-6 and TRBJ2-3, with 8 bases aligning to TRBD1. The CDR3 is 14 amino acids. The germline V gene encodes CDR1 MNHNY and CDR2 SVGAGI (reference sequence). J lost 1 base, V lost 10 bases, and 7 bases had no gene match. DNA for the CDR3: TGTGCCACAACCGGGGGACAGGGCACAGATACGCAGTATTTT. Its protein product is CATTGGQGTDTQYF.

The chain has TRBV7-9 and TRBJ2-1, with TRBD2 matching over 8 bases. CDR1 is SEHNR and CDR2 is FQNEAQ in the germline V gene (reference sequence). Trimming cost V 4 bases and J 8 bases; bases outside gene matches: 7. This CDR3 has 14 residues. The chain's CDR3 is CASSSLLAGDEQFF. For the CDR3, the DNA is TGTGCCAGCAGCTCTCTCCTAGCGGGTGATGAGCAGTTCTTC.

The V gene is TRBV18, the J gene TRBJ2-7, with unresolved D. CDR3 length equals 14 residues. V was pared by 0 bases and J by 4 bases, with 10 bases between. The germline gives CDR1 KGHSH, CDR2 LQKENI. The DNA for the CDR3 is TGTGCCAGCTCACCACCAACCGTACCTTACGAGCAGTACTTC. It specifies CASSPPTVPYEQYF.

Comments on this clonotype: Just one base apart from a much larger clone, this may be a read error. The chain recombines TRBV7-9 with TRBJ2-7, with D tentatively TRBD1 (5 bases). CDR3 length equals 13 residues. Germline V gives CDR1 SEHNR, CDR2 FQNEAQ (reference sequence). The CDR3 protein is CASSPKGPSERYF. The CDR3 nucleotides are TGTGCCAGCAGCCCTAAGGGGCCATCCGAGCGGTACTTC.

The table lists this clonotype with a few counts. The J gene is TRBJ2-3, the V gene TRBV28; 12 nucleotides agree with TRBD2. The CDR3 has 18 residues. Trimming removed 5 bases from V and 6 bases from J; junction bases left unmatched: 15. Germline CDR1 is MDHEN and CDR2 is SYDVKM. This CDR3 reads CASSAPSGGAVFSDTQYF. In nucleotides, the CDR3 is TGTGCCAGCAGTGCCCCTAGCGGGGGGGCCGTTTTCTCCGATACGCAGTATTTT.